The rows below give T cell receptor beta chains drawn from one sample of a study of OX40 agonist ivuxolimab in advanced cancers. The method was immunoSEQ multiplex PCR; TCRdb's version includes in-frame clones alone and lacks a portion of them. Of about 100,000 clones in the sample, around 93% were seen once. The sequences come from CD4+ or CD8+ T cells sorted from blood, collected in a trial of the OX40 agonist ivuxolimab. The source is an adult with an advanced solid tumor such as melanoma, head and neck, liver or kidney cancer. The CDR3 runs from the conserved cysteine through the conserved F or W. The D gene is left open where the match is weak. The listing skips clone size in some rows; elsewhere it reads once, few, many or a size class.

CDR3 protein,CDR3 DNA,J gene,V gene,D gene,clone size
CASSEQQGGNEQFF,TGTGCCAGCAGCGAGCAACAGGGGGGGAATGAGCAGTTCTTC,TRBJ2-1,TRBV7-3,NA,NA
CAGKRDPQNYEQYF,TGTGCCGGGAAGAGGGATCCCCAAAACTACGAGCAGTACTTC,TRBJ2-7,TRBV2,NA,NA
CASSVGGANRELFF,TGTGCCAGCAGCGTCGGCGGGGCCAATCGGGAACTGTTTTTT,TRBJ1-4,TRBV9,NA,NA
CASSATQGNEQFF,TGTGCCAGCAGCGCCACTCAGGGTAATGAGCAGTTCTTC,TRBJ2-1,TRBV9,NA,NA
CASSESTGAEAFF,TGCGCCAGCAGTGAGTCGACCGGCGCTGAAGCTTTCTTT,TRBJ1-1,TRBV10-1,NA,NA
CAWRAGTSRDTQYF,TGTGCCTGGAGGGCCGGGACTAGCAGAGATACGCAGTATTTT,TRBJ2-3,TRBV30,TRBD2,NA
CASSTRDRGSYEQYF,TGTGCCAGCAGCACCCGGGACCGCGGGTCCTACGAGCAGTACTTC,TRBJ2-7,TRBV9,NA,NA
CASSLQGGHGTEKAFF,TGCGCCAGCAGCTTACAGGGGGGACATGGCACTGAAAAAGCTTTCTTT,TRBJ1-1,TRBV5-1,TRBD1,NA
CASSLGGTQETQYF,TGTGCCAGCTCCTTGGGGGGTACTCAAGAGACCCAGTACTTC,TRBJ2-5,TRBV25-1,NA,once
CASSLQGEWRETQYF,TGCGCCAGCAGCCTTCAGGGTGAGTGGAGAGAGACCCAGTACTTC,TRBJ2-5,TRBV5-1,NA,NA
CASSPGDRGLIYQPQHF,TGTGCCAGCTCCCCTGGTGACAGGGGGCTAATCTATCAGCCCCAGCATTTT,TRBJ1-5,TRBV18,TRBD1,NA
CASSPPAGYRTQYF,TGTGCCAGCTCACCACCGGCAGGGTATCGGACCCAGTACTTC,TRBJ2-5,TRBV18,NA,NA
CASSQDRSNQPQHF,TGTGCCAGCAGCCAGGACAGGAGCAATCAGCCCCAGCATTTT,TRBJ1-5,TRBV7-9,TRBD1,few
CASSQDFTSGETQYF,TGTGCCAGCAGCCAAGACTTCACTAGCGGAGAGACCCAGTACTTC,TRBJ2-5,TRBV14,TRBD2,NA
CAAGTGTGASGTEAFF,TGCGCTGCGGGGACCGGGACAGGGGCGAGCGGCACTGAAGCTTTCTTT,TRBJ1-1,TRBV7-9,TRBD1,NA
CARHKTGLSPYEQYF,TGCGCCAGACATAAGACAGGGCTCAGTCCCTACGAGCAGTACTTC,TRBJ2-7,TRBV10-1,TRBD1,few